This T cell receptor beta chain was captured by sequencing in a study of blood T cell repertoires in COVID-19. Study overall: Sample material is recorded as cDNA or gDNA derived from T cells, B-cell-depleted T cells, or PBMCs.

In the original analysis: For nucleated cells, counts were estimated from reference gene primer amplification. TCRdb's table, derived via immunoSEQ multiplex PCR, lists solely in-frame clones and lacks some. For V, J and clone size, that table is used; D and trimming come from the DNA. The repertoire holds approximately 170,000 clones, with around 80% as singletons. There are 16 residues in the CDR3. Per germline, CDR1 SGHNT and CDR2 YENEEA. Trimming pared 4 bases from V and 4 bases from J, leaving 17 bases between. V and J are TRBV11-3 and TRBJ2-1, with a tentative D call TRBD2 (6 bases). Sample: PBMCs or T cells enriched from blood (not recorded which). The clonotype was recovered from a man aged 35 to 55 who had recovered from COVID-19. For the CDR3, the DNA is TGTGCCAGCAGCTCGGGACTGCCCACCCGGTACAATGAGCAGTTCTTC. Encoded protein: CASSSGLPTRYNEQFF.